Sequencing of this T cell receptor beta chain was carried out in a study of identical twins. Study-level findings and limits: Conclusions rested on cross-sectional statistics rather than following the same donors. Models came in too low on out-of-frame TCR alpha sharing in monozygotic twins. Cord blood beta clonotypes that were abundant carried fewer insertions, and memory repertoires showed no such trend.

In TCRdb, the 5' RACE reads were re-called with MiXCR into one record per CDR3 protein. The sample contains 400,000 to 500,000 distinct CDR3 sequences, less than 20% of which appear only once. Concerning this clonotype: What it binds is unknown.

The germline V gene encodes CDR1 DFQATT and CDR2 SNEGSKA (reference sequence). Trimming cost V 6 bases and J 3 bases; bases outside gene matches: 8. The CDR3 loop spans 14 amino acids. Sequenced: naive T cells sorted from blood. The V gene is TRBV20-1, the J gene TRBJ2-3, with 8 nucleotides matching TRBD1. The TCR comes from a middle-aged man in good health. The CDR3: CSANLGQETDTQYF. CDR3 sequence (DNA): TGCAGTGCCAACCTGGGACAGGAGACAGATACGCAGTATTTT.